Listed here are 30 T cell receptor beta chains from one sample, sequenced in a study of cytomegalovirus exposure and HLA in healthy donors. This PCR relied on a set of 60 Vbeta primers and 13 Jbeta primers. The repertoire was sequenced with immunoSEQ multiplex PCR; TCRdb's copy has only in-frame clones and lacks some. This table lists around 130,000 clones. Sample: PBMCs. The receptors come from a woman aged 60 to 75 in good health and CMV-seronegative.

The rearrangement uses TRBV2 and TRBJ1-1; tentatively, D is TRBD1 (5 bases). Deletions cut 5 bases from V and 1 base from J, with 14 bases between. Germline-derived CDR1 and CDR2 are SNHLY and FYNNEI. The CDR3 has 15 residues. The CDR3 sequence: CASSIKTAPNTEAFF. The CDR3 DNA is TGTGCCAGCAGTATAAAGACAGCGCCGAACACTGAAGCTTTCTTT. Full variable domain (missing parts from reference TRBV2 and TRBJ1-1): EPEVTQTPSHQVTQMGQEVILRCVPISNHLYFYWYRQILGQKVEFLVSFYNNEISEKSEIFDDQFSVERPDGSNFTLKIRSTKLEDSAMYFCASSIKTAPNTEAFFGQGTRLTVV.

This sequence joins TRBV7-2 and TRBJ2-3, with D unclear. V shed 8 bases and J shed 5 bases, with 14 bases lying between them. The CDR3 contains 13 residues. From germline, CDR1 is SGHTA and CDR2 FQGNSA. In DNA form, the CDR3 reads TGTGCCAGCGGCGCGGCGGCGAAAGATACGCAGTATTTT. This codes for CASGAAAKDTQYF.

V is TRBV5-1 and J is TRBJ2-1, with a weak D call TRBD1 (6 bases). Germline V CDR1 and CDR2: SGHRS, YFSETQ. Trimming removed 4 bases at V and 5 bases at J, with 16 bases between. This CDR3 contains 15 residues. CDR3 loop: CASSNTGSLNNEQFF. In DNA form, the CDR3 reads TGCGCCAGCAGCAATACAGGGTCCCTAAACAATGAGCAGTTCTTC.

V is TRBV5-1 and J is TRBJ2-2, with TRBD2 matching over 8 bases. From germline, CDR1 is SGHRS and CDR2 YFSETQ. The CDR3 runs to 15 residues. Losses at the gene ends were 1 base for V and 3 bases for J; bases not matched to a gene: 2. CDR3 region: CASSLLLADTGELFF. The CDR3 DNA follows: TGCGCCAGCAGCTTGTTACTAGCGGACACCGGGGAGCTGTTTTTT.

V is TRBV6-5 and J is TRBJ2-1; D unresolved. Trimming took 4 bases from V and 0 from J, leaving 10 bases between them. CDR3 length: 15 amino acids. Germline lookup yields CDR1 MNHEY and CDR2 SVGAGI. The CDR3 loop reads CASSLFSRSYNEQFF. The CDR3 DNA reads as TGTGCCAGCAGTTTGTTCTCGCGCTCCTACAATGAGCAGTTCTTC.

The V and J genes are TRBV19 and TRBJ1-1, with 9 bases lining up with TRBD1. CDR1 is LNHDA, CDR2 SQIVND, per germline (reference sequence). The CDR3 is 15 amino acids. V lost 4 bases to trimming and J lost 1 base; unmatched junction nucleotides: 4. This CDR3 reads CASSTGQGQNTEAFF. The CDR3 bases are TGTGCCAGTAGTACCGGACAGGGGCAGAACACTGAAGCTTTCTTT.

The chain combines TRBV5-1 with TRBJ1-1; the D gene is possibly TRBD1 (5 bases). The CDR3 spans 14 residues. The germline V gene encodes CDR1 SGHRS and CDR2 YFSETQ. Trimming stripped 0 bases from V and 4 bases from J, with 10 bases between. The CDR3 bases are TGCGCCAGCAGCTTGGAGGGGTCGGGCACTGAAGCTTTCTTT. This sequence encodes CASSLEGSGTEAFF.

This chain uses TRBV4-1 with TRBJ1-5; D unclear. Per the germline V gene, CDR1 is MGHRA and CDR2 is YSYEKL. V was trimmed by 0 bases and J by 0 bases, leaving 12 bases between them. This CDR3 region has 17 residues. The CDR3 sequence is CASSQERLQNSNQPQHF. CDR3 coding DNA: TGCGCCAGCAGCCAAGAGCGACTACAGAATAGCAATCAGCCCCAGCATTTT.

J is TRBJ2-2 and V is TRBV7-3, with D possibly matching TRBD1 (6 bases). V was pared by 6 bases and J by 2 bases, with 16 bases between. CDR1 is SGHTA and CDR2 is FQGTGA in the germline V gene. The CDR3 is 16 amino acids. The CDR3 here is CASSPRGRGNTGELFF. CDR3 DNA sequence: TGTGCCAGCAGTCCCAGGGGCAGGGGCAACACCGGGGAGCTGTTTTTT.

V and J are TRBV6-5 and TRBJ1-2; D remains unclear. Trimming took 0 bases from V and 0 from J, leaving 11 bases between them. There are 16 residues in the CDR3. Germline V gives CDR1 MNHEY, CDR2 SVGAGI. The CDR3 bases are TGTGCCAGCAGTTACTCGTGGCGGCAGTCTAACTATGGCTACACCTTC. It codes for CASSYSWRQSNYGYTF.

The chain links TRBV11-2 to TRBJ2-7, with D unresolved. Trimming took off 5 bases at V and 0 bases at J, with 11 bases between the two ends. CDR1 is SGHAT and CDR2 is FQNNGV in the germline V gene. This CDR3 has 14 amino acids. The CDR3: CASSVASFSYEQYF. CDR3 nucleotide sequence: TGTGCCAGCAGCGTGGCTAGTTTCTCCTACGAGCAGTACTTC.

This CDR3 is CASSPRASASEETQYF. The CDR3 nucleotides read TGTGCCAGTAGCCCCCGGGCTAGCGCGTCCGAGGAGACCCAGTACTTC. The chain couples TRBV19 to TRBJ2-5; a possible D gene is TRBD2 (6 bases). Germline CDR1 LNHDA, CDR2 SQIVND (reference sequence). Trimming took off 6 bases at V and 5 bases at J, with 22 bases between the two ends. CDR3 length: 16 amino acids. The full variable domain, with the rest looked up from reference TRBV19 and TRBJ2-5, is DGGITQSPKYLFRKEGQNVTLSCEQNLNHDAMYWYRQDPGQGLRLIYYSQIVNDFQKGDIAEGYSVSREKKESFPLTVTSAQKNPTAFYLCASSPRASASEETQYFGPGTRLLVL.

The rearrangement joins TRBV6-4 to TRBJ1-5; weak D call: TRBD1 (6 bases). Per the germline V gene, CDR1 is MRHNA and CDR2 is SNTAGT. V gave up 6 bases and J gave up 0 bases, with 21 bases separating them. The CDR3 has 18 amino acids. The CDR3 loop is CASRGTQVSENSNQPQHF. The CDR3 region has the DNA TGTGCCAGCAGGGGGACACAGGTATCGGAGAATAGCAATCAGCCCCAGCATTTT.

J is TRBJ2-1 and V is TRBV19; 11 nucleotides agree with TRBD2. The V segment lost 3 bases and the J segment 4 bases; nucleotides outside the gene matches: 2. The CDR3 has 15 residues. The germline V gene has CDR1 LNHDA and CDR2 SQIVND (reference sequence). In DNA form, the CDR3 reads TGTGCCAGTAGTATCCCTAGCGGGGGGTACAATGAGCAGTTCTTC. Amino acids: CASSIPSGGYNEQFF.

The chain has TRBV11-2 and TRBJ2-1; maybe TRBD2 (5 bases). Per the germline V gene, CDR1 is SGHAT and CDR2 is FQNNGV. Trimming stripped 1 base from V and 10 bases from J, with 17 bases between. The CDR3 totals 15 residues. The DNA of the CDR3 is TGTGCCAGCAGCTTAGTACGGGATTGGACGTCGGAGCAGTTCTTC. Its protein is CASSLVRDWTSEQFF.

CDR3 bases: TGTGCCAGCAGCTTATCCGGGGGCACAGATACGCAGTATTTT. It encodes CASSLSGGTDTQYF. V gene TRBV11-2 combines with J gene TRBJ2-3; the D gene is possibly TRBD2 (5 bases). The CDR3 is made up of 14 amino acids. Germline V gene data show CDR1 as SGHAT and CDR2 as FQNNGV. Trimming took off 2 bases at V and 1 base at J, with 7 bases between the two ends.

V and J are TRBV9 and TRBJ1-2; D perhaps matches TRBD1 (5 bases). CDR1 is SGDLS, CDR2 YYNGEE, per germline. With 4 bases removed from V and 8 bases from J, the gap between germline ends came to 21 bases. The CDR3 runs 15 residues. CDR3: CASSRDNQGARGYTF. The CDR3 DNA is TGTGCCAGCAGCCGAGACAATCAAGGGGCGCGGGGCTACACCTTC.

This chain uses TRBV4-1 with TRBJ2-7; maybe TRBD2 (6 bases). The CDR3 consists of 16 residues. Germline loops: CDR1 MGHRA, CDR2 YSYEKL. Trimming stripped 0 bases from V and 3 bases from J, with 15 bases between. CDR3 sequence (DNA): TGCGCCAGCAGCCAAGAAGCGGCACTAGCCAACTACGAGCAGTACTTC. Residues: CASSQEAALANYEQYF.

The chain links TRBV5-1 to TRBJ1-2, with 10 bases lining up with TRBD1. V lost 4 bases, J lost 10 bases, and 7 bases stayed unmatched. The CDR3 sequence is 13 residues long. Germline loops: CDR1 SGHRS, CDR2 YFSETQ. Here the CDR3 reads CASSEDRGDFYTF. CDR3 nucleotides: TGCGCCAGCAGCGAGGACAGGGGGGACTTCTACACCTTC.

V gene TRBV10-2 combines with J gene TRBJ1-2, with TRBD1 matching over 9 bases. The length of the CDR3 is 17 residues. CDR1 is WSHSY and CDR2 is SAAADI in the germline V gene. The trim removed 2 bases at V and 4 bases at J, leaving 11 bases unmatched. The CDR3 DNA follows: TGCGCCAGCAGTGAGCAAGGGACAGGGTGGTTGAGCTATGGCTACACCTTC. Translating it yields CASSEQGTGWLSYGYTF.

The V gene is TRBV5-1, the J gene TRBJ2-7; D not resolved. Trimming shortened V by 0 bases and J by 0 bases, and 10 bases separated the two germline ends. CDR1 SGHRS and CDR2 YFSETQ come from the germline V gene. The CDR3 covers 15 residues. The CDR3 here is CASSLETGHSYEQYF. The CDR3 nucleotides read TGCGCCAGCAGCTTGGAAACCGGTCACTCCTACGAGCAGTACTTC.

The V and J genes are TRBV11-2 and TRBJ2-1, with D possibly TRBD2 on 6 matching bases. The germline CDR1 and CDR2 sequences are SGHAT and FQNNGV. V was cut by 4 bases and J by 8 bases, with 24 bases left in between. The length of the CDR3 is 17 residues. As DNA, the CDR3 is TGTGCCAGCAGCTCGGGACGGGGGAATGGTAGAGACTATGAGCAGTTCTTC. Translating it yields CASSSGRGNGRDYEQFF.

The V call is TRBV6-1, the J call TRBJ2-1; 14 nucleotides align to TRBD2. The germline V gene has CDR1 MNHNS and CDR2 SASEGT. This CDR3 has 17 amino acids. The J segment lost 6 bases and the V segment lost 4 bases, leaving 8 bases of the junction unmatched. The CDR3: CASSGRQGTSGSNEQFF. The CDR3 bases are TGTGCCAGCAGTGGACGACAGGGGACTAGCGGGAGCAATGAGCAGTTCTTC.

The CDR3 here is CASSIAAGLNTEAFF. CDR3 bases: TGTGCCAGTAGTATAGCGGCAGGGCTCAACACTGAAGCTTTCTTT. The genes are TRBV19 and TRBJ1-1; D is perhaps TRBD1 (5 bases). Germline V lookup: CDR1 LNHDA, CDR2 SQIVND (reference sequence). Trimming removed 1 base at V and 2 bases at J, with 11 bases between. This CDR3 is 15 amino acids long.

The gene calls are TRBV6-1 and TRBJ2-7; TRBD1 might be the D (5 bases). This CDR3 is 16 amino acids long. In germline, CDR1 is MNHNS, CDR2 SASEGT. V lost 0 bases and J lost 0, with 12 bases in between. The DNA for the CDR3 is TGTGCCAGCAGTGAAGCACCCCGCAGGGCCTCCTACGAGCAGTACTTC. Translating it yields CASSEAPRRASYEQYF.

The chain uses TRBV10-1 and TRBJ1-6; 7 positions agree with TRBD1. This CDR3 is built from 15 residues. The germline CDR1 and CDR2 sequences are WNHNN and SYGVQD (reference sequence). The trim removed 2 bases at V and 10 bases at J, leaving 8 bases unmatched. The CDR3 loop reads CASSEARQGRSPLHF. The DNA for the CDR3 is TGCGCCAGCAGTGAGGCCCGACAGGGCAGGTCACCCCTCCACTTT.

V gene TRBV5-1 combines with J gene TRBJ1-5; D remains unclear. CDR1 and CDR2 (germline): SGHRS, YFSETQ. V was trimmed by 4 bases and J by 4 bases, leaving 12 bases between them. This CDR3 is built from 14 residues. The CDR3 nucleotides read TGCGCCAGCAGCCCAAATCCGGGGAATCAGCCCCAGCATTTT. It yields the protein CASSPNPGNQPQHF.

V usage is TRBV21-1 and J usage is TRBJ1-1; the listed D gene, TRBD1, was not tested against the DNA. TRBV21-1 is a pseudogene segment. This CDR3 comprises 20 residues. CDR3 residues: CASSKVPPGNRGLGGTEAFF. The CDR3 DNA is TGTGCCAGCAGCAAAGTACCCCCGGGGAACAGGGGGCTAGGGGGGACTGAAGCTTTCTTT.

The V call is TRBV11-2, the J call TRBJ2-1; the D gene is possibly TRBD2 (6 bases). The V end lost 0 bases, the J end lost 1 base, and 13 bases lay between the germline ends. Germline-derived CDR1 and CDR2 are SGHAT and FQNNGV. The CDR3 runs to 17 residues. CDR3: CASSLDFTGASYNEQFF. The CDR3 nucleotides read TGTGCCAGCAGCTTAGATTTTACGGGAGCTTCCTACAATGAGCAGTTCTTC.

This chain uses TRBV28 with TRBJ2-7; D is perhaps TRBD2 (7 bases). Trimming shortened V by 3 bases and J by 6 bases, and 9 bases separated the two germline ends. Germline V gene lookup returns CDR1 MDHEN and CDR2 SYDVKM. The CDR3 has 12 amino acids. This CDR3 reads CASSFGGREQYF. CDR3 nucleotide sequence: TGTGCCAGCAGTTTCGGGGGGCGCGAGCAGTACTTC.